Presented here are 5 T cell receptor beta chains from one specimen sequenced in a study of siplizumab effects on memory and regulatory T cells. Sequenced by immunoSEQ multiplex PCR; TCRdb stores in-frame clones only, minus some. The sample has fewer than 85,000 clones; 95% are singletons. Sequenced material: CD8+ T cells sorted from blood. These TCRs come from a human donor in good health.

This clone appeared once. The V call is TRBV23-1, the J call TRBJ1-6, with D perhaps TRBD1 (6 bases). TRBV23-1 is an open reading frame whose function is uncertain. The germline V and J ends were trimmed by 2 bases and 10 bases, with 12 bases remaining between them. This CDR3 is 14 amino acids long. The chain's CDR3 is CASSQARGRSPLHF. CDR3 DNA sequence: TGCGCCAGCAGTCAAGCCAGGGGACGGTCACCCCTCCACTTT.

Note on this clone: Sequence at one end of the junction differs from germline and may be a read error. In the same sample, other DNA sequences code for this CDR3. The CDR3 DNA sequence: TGTGCCAGCAGCTTACTGGGGCCTTCAAGCATGAACACTGAAGCTTTCTTC. Protein product: CASSLLGPSSMNTEAFF. The genes are TRBV7-6 and TRBJ1-1, with D possibly being TRBD1 (5 bases). The CDR3 sequence is 17 residues long. CDR1 is SGHVS and CDR2 is FNYEAQ in the germline V gene.

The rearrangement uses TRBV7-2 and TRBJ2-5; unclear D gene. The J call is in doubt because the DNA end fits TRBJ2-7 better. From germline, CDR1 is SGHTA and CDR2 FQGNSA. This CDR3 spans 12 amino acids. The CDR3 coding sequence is TGTGCCAGCAGCTTAGTCTCCTACGAGCAGTACTTC. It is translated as CASSLVSYEQYF.

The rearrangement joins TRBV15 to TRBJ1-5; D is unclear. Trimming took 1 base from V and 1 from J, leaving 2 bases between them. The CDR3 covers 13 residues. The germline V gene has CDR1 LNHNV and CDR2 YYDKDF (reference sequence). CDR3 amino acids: CATSRASNQPQHF. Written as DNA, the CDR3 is TGTGCCACCAGCAGAGCCAGCAATCAGCCCCAGCATTTT.

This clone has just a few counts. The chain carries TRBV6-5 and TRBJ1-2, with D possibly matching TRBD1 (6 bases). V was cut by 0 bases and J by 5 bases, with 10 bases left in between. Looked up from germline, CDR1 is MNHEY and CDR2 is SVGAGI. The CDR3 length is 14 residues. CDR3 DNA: TGTGCCAGCAGTTACTCGGACAGCTGGTATGGCTACACCTTC. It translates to CASSYSDSWYGYTF.